Listed below are T cell receptor beta chains from one sample, sequenced in a study of cytomegalovirus exposure and HLA in healthy donors. Generated by immunoSEQ multiplex PCR, the TCRdb table keeps only in-frame clones and is missing some. The repertoire holds approximately 170,000 clones, with roughly 73% as singletons. Sequencing used PBMCs. The receptors were gathered from a male donor in good health and CMV-seronegative. Each CDR3 is given with its conserved first and last residue. A D gene is named only where the DNA matches it firmly. Clone sizes are given selectively: once, few, many, or a class where the clone is expanded.

TRBV4-3,-,-,TRBJ1-5,CASSQEGGQSQPQHF,TGCGCCAGCAGCCAAGAGGGGGGGCAGAGCCAGCCCCAGCATTTT
TRBV28,-,TRBD1,TRBJ1-5,CASTLTGFYSNQPQHF,TGTGCCAGCACCCTGACAGGGTTCTATAGCAATCAGCCCCAGCATTTT
TRBV29-1,-,-,TRBJ1-4,CSVERQGREKLFF,TGCAGCGTTGAAAGGCAGGGCAGAGAAAAACTGTTTTTT
TRBV5-1,-,TRBD1,TRBJ1-1,CASSKGQIMNTEAFF,TGCGCCAGCAGCAAGGGACAGATAATGAACACTGAAGCTTTCTTT
TRBV7-9,few,-,TRBJ1-4,CASSFPRGINEKLFF,TGTGCCAGCAGCTTCCCCCGAGGGATAAATGAAAAACTGTTTTTT
TRBV2,-,TRBD1,TRBJ1-1,CARPQGEVRNTEAFF,TGTGCCAGGCCACAGGGGGAGGTACGGAACACTGAAGCTTTCTTT
TRBV21-1,once,-,TRBJ1-4,CASSKPTGYYLKRGGEKLFF,TGTGCCAGCAGCAAACCGACGGGGTATTACCTCAAGAGGGGAGGTGAAAAACTGTTTTTT
TRBV7-9,-,TRBD1,TRBJ1-5,CASSPIGTGVFQPQHF,TGTGCCAGCAGCCCGATAGGGACAGGGGTTTTTCAGCCCCAGCATTTT
TRBV19,few,-,TRBJ1-1,CASSKVPGGGTEAFF,TGTGCCAGTAGTAAGGTTCCAGGCGGGGGCACTGAAGCTTTCTTT
TRBV7-9,-,TRBD1,TRBJ2-7,CASSGTRGLAVYEQYF,TGTGCCAGCAGCGGAACTAGGGGGCTAGCAGTTTACGAGCAGTACTTC
TRBV11-1,-,TRBD2,TRBJ2-5,CASSLTRLAGSLPRAQYF,TGTGCCAGCAGCTTAACCAGACTAGCGGGGAGTCTACCAAGGGCCCAGTACTTC
TRBV5-1,-,TRBD1,TRBJ1-1,CASGQGYTEAFF,TGCGCCAGCGGACAGGGATACACTGAAGCTTTCTTT
TRBV10-3,-,-,TRBJ1-4,CAISEQGGVEKLFF,TGTGCCATCAGTGAGCAGGGAGGGGTAGAAAAACTGTTTTTT
TRBV4-3,-,TRBD1,TRBJ2-3,CASSQGVGDRSTDTQYF,TGCGCCAGCAGCCAAGGGGTTGGGGACAGGAGCACAGATACGCAGTATTTT
TRBV10-3,-,-,TRBJ2-7,CATSSIQYEQYF,TGTGCCACCTCGAGTATACAGTACGAGCAGTACTTC
TRBV15,-,-,TRBJ2-5,CATSREEETQYF,TGTGCCACCAGCAGAGAGGAGGAGACCCAGTACTTC
TRBV30,-,-,TRBJ1-1,CAWSRIATRIGAFF,TGTGCCTGGAGCCGGATAGCAACGCGGATCGGCGCTTTCTTT
TRBV29-1,-,-,TRBJ1-3,CSVREGGNTIYF,TGCAGCGTGAGGGAAGGTGGAAACACCATATATTTT
TRBV6-5,-,TRBD1,TRBJ2-3,CASSSGGGDTQYF,TGTGCCAGCAGTTCAGGGGGCGGTGATACGCAGTATTTT
TRBV7-2,few,TRBD1,TRBJ1-1,CASSAGTVSTEAFF,TGTGCCAGCAGCGCAGGGACAGTATCGACTGAAGCTTTCTTT